This T cell receptor beta chain was sequenced during a study of cytomegalovirus exposure and HLA in healthy donors. 60 Vbeta and 13 Jbeta primers were used in PCR. Only in-frame clones appear in the TCRdb table, and some are missing; sequencing was by immunoSEQ multiplex PCR. This table holds about 170,000 clones, around 80% found once. This clone occurred once. CDR1 is SGDLS, CDR2 YYNGEE, per germline. The CDR3 length is 16 residues. Unmatched junction bases numbered 7, after V lost 2 bases and J lost 4 bases. The receptor was derived from a male donor in good health and CMV-seronegative. Sequenced sample: PBMCs. This sequence joins TRBV9 and TRBJ2-2; 8 nucleotides line up with TRBD1. CDR3: CASSVQGAWTTGELFF. The CDR3 DNA follows: TGTGCCAGCAGCGTTCAGGGGGCGTGGACCACCGGGGAGCTGTTTTTT.